What follows are 30 T cell receptor beta chains derived from one specimen sequenced in a study of regulatory T cells in long-lasting Graves disease. Time point in this sample: newly diagnosed GD, antithyroid drugs for less than 3 months. The authors made the TCR library using RNA they extracted from PBMCs. Arm-PCR of CDR3 regions and iRepertoire HTBI primers were the basis on which TCR beta libraries were built. TCRdb itself ran the multiplex PCR reads through MiXCR, one entry per CDR3 protein. This table has 350,000 to 500,000 distinct CDR3 sequences, about 16% appearing once. This sample also belongs to another study, concerning T cells in Graves' hyperthyroidism and ophthalmopathy.

This material consisted of peripheral blood mononuclear cells (PBMCs), taken at new diagnosis, from a patient treated with antithyroid drugs. The origin of the receptors is a woman between 18 and 29 years old with Graves disease.

This clonotype occurred many times. CDR3 nucleotide sequence: TGTGCCACCCTACCCTTATCTTCAGTTCTTGGGGAGACCCAGTACTTC. Protein sequence: CATLPLSSVLGETQYF. The V gene is TRBV24-1, the J gene TRBJ2-5; D is uncertain. Trimming cost V 9 bases and J 5 bases, with 24 bases left between them. The CDR3 length is 16 residues. CDR1 is KGHDR, CDR2 SFDVKD, per germline.

This clonotype was detected many times. This chain connects TRBV6-1 to TRBJ1-1, with 7 positions matching TRBD1. Germline assignment: CDR1 MNHNS and CDR2 SASEGT. The CDR3 totals 14 residues. Trimming cost V 6 bases and J 4 bases; bases outside gene matches: 8. In DNA form, the CDR3 reads TGTGCCAGCAGATCTACAGGGGTTGGCACTGAAGCTTTCTTT. Its protein product is CASRSTGVGTEAFF.

This clonotype appeared a few times. The chain employs TRBV28 and TRBJ1-5; 8 positions agree with TRBD1. The CDR3 has 13 residues. Trimming removed 5 bases from V and 8 bases from J; junction bases left unmatched: 5. From germline, CDR1 is MDHEN and CDR2 SYDVKM. CDR3 DNA sequence: TGTGCCAGCAGTCCAGGGGGCGTAAAGCCCCAGCATTTT. Its translation: CASSPGGVKPQHF.

This clonotype was counted many times. The chain carries TRBV6-1 and TRBJ2-1; TRBD1 agrees at 12 bases. J lost 8 bases, V lost 3 bases, and 8 bases had no gene match. The germline V gene has CDR1 MNHNS and CDR2 SASEGT. The CDR3 extends over 16 amino acids. CDR3 in DNA: TGTGCCAGCAGTGACGAGGTAGGGACAGGGGGCGATGAGCAGTTCTTC. This translates into CASSDEVGTGGDEQFF.

The V call is TRBV30, the J call TRBJ1-5; D may be TRBD1 (5 bases). This CDR3 is 13 amino acids long. The V end lost 2 bases, the J end lost 6 bases, and 11 bases lay between the germline ends. Germline V gene data show CDR1 as GTSNPN and CDR2 as SVGIG (reference sequence). Here the CDR3 DNA reads TGTGCCTGGAGTCGACAGAGAGGTCAGCCCCAGCATTTT. As protein: CAWSRQRGQPQHF.

This clonotype has more than one count but fewer than ten. CDR3 in amino acids: CASSSRTGWDTEAFF. CDR3 nucleotide sequence: TGTGCCAGCAGCTCGAGGACAGGGTGGGACACTGAAGCTTTCTTT. The chain has TRBV5-5 and TRBJ1-1, with TRBD1 matching 8 bases. The germline V gene has CDR1 SGHKS and CDR2 YYEKEE (reference sequence). Losses at the gene ends were 3 bases for V and 3 bases for J; bases not matched to a gene: 7. There are 15 residues in the CDR3.

The rearrangement uses TRBV4-1 and TRBJ2-7, with D tentatively TRBD2 (5 bases). The CDR3 consists of 15 residues. From germline, CDR1 is MGHRA and CDR2 YSYEKL. The V end lost 2 bases, the J end lost 3 bases, and 14 bases lay between the germline ends. CDR3 loop: CASSQIGSVNYEQYF. The DNA of the CDR3 is TGCGCCAGCAGCCAAATCGGTAGCGTAAACTACGAGCAGTACTTC.

The sample holds a few counts of this clonotype. The genes are TRBV20-1 and TRBJ1-1; 9 nucleotides line up with TRBD1. Trimming took 3 bases from V and 5 from J; bases not matched to a gene: 7. CDR3 size: 14 residues. In germline, CDR1 is DFQATT, CDR2 SNEGSKA (reference sequence). The CDR3 region is CSARAGTGWTEAFF. The CDR3 DNA reads TGCAGTGCTAGGGCCGGGACAGGGTGGACTGAAGCTTTCTTT.

This clonotype came up a few times. The V and J genes are TRBV4-3 and TRBJ1-2; D not resolved. Trimming removed 0 bases from V and 5 bases from J, with 10 bases in between. In germline, CDR1 is LGHNA, CDR2 YSLEER. The CDR3 runs to 14 residues. The CDR3 sequence is CASSQDPDDYGYTF. In DNA, the CDR3 is TGCGCCAGCAGCCAAGATCCCGACGATTATGGCTACACCTTC.

This clonotype was seen a few times. The DNA for the CDR3 is TGTGCCAGCAGCGTAGAGGACGCGGGAGGGGCCCTATTGTACTTC. As protein: CASSVEDAGGALLYF. This sequence joins TRBV9 and TRBJ2-7, with 9 nucleotides matching TRBD2. Germline assignment: CDR1 SGDLS and CDR2 YYNGEE. CDR3 length: 15 residues. The V and J ends lost 0 bases and 12 bases, in that order; junction bases with no gene match: 13.

As DNA, the CDR3 is TGCGCCAGCAGCCAAGGACTAGCGGGAGTCTTGGAGACCCAGTACTTC. This codes for CASSQGLAGVLETQYF. V is TRBV4-3 and J is TRBJ2-1, with 12 bases fitting TRBD2. TRBJ2-5 explains the end of the DNA better; the J call may be wrong. CDR3 length: 16 residues. Germline lookup yields CDR1 LGHNA and CDR2 YSLEER.

The chain uses TRBV6-1 and TRBJ1-2, with D hard to call. Germline loops: CDR1 MNHNS, CDR2 SASEGT. Trimming stripped 6 bases from V and 2 bases from J, with 13 bases between. The CDR3 spans 14 residues. The CDR3 is CASRLNRRNYGYTF. In DNA, the CDR3 is TGTGCCAGCAGACTAAACCGGAGGAACTATGGCTACACCTTC.

The rearrangement links TRBV20-1 to TRBJ2-3; D perhaps matches TRBD2 (5 bases). Germline lookup yields CDR1 DFQATT and CDR2 SNEGSKA (reference sequence). The CDR3 spans 14 residues. CDR3 nucleotides: TGCAGCGCCTCTTCGCGGGCCAGCACAGATACGCAGTATTTT. Encoded protein: CSASSRASTDTQYF.

The table lists this clonotype with many counts. The V gene is TRBV29-1, the J gene TRBJ2-1, with TRBD1 matching 7 bases. CDR3 length: 15 amino acids. V shed 6 bases and J 2 bases; nucleotides not matched to a gene: 10. The germline gives CDR1 SQVTM, CDR2 ANQGSEA. As DNA, the CDR3 is TGCAGCGTCGAGGGACCGGACAGGACCTACAATGAGCAGTTCTTC. Translated, it gives CSVEGPDRTYNEQFF.

This clonotype was picked up a small number of times. The rearrangement links TRBV5-8 to TRBJ2-7, with TRBD2 matching 7 bases. Germline loops: CDR1 SGHTS, CDR2 YDEGEE. Trimming cost V 2 bases and J 3 bases; bases outside gene matches: 8. The CDR3 covers 15 residues. The CDR3 coding sequence is TGTGCCAGCAGCTTCGGCGGGAGAACTGGCTACGAGCAGTACTTC. Protein: CASSFGGRTGYEQYF.

This clonotype appeared many times. The J gene is TRBJ1-2, the V gene TRBV28; 8 nucleotides align to TRBD1. The CDR3 has 15 amino acids. Germline loops: CDR1 MDHEN, CDR2 SYDVKM. V gave up 4 bases and J gave up 4 bases; unmatched junction bases: 8. For the CDR3, the DNA is TGTGCCAGCAGTTGGGGACAGGCCTCGATCTATGGCTACACCTTC. The encoded protein is CASSWGQASIYGYTF.

There are many counts of this clonotype. V is TRBV7-2 and J is TRBJ2-1; 9 bases agree with TRBD2. CDR1 and CDR2 from the germline V gene are SGHTA and FQGNSA. The CDR3 length is 15 residues. The V and J ends lost 11 bases and 1 base, in that order; junction bases with no gene match: 9. This chain's CDR3 is CAVASGTPSYNEQFF. CDR3 nucleotides: TGTGCCGTGGCTAGCGGGACCCCATCCTACAATGAGCAGTTCTTC. The full variable domain, its missing parts supplied by reference TRBV7-2 and TRBJ2-1, is GAGVSQSPSNKVTEKGKDVELRCDPISGHTALYWYRQSLGQGLEFLIYFQGNSAPDKSGLPSDRFSAERTGGSVSTLTIQRTQQEDSAVYLCAVASGTPSYNEQFFGPGTRLTVL.

This clonotype was seen many times. The chain carries TRBV19 and TRBJ2-1; perhaps TRBD2 as D (6 bases). The germline CDR1 and CDR2 sequences are LNHDA and SQIVND (reference sequence). The CDR3 loop spans 20 amino acids. The V end was cut by 4 bases, the J end by 1 base, with 26 bases between. CDR3 amino acids: CASSTTQRVPHFRSYNEQFF. CDR3 DNA: TGTGCCAGTAGTACGACTCAGCGGGTCCCACACTTCAGATCCTACAATGAGCAGTTCTTC. Full variable domain (outside the CDR3, taken from reference TRBV19 and TRBJ2-1): DGGITQSPKYLFRKEGQNVTLSCEQNLNHDAMYWYRQDPGQGLRLIYYSQIVNDFQKGDIAEGYSVSREKKESFPLTVTSAQKNPTAFYLCASSTTQRVPHFRSYNEQFFGPGTRLTVL.

This clonotype was seen a handful of times. This chain uses TRBV12-3 or TRBV12-4 with TRBJ1-6; a possible D gene is TRBD1 (5 bases). The CDR3 is 18 residues long. V was trimmed by 1 base and J by 0 bases, leaving 13 bases between them. The CDR3: CASSLEVPGGSYNSPLHF. CDR3 coding DNA: TGTGCCAGCAGTTTAGAAGTTCCGGGGGGCTCCTATAATTCACCCCTCCACTTT.

This clonotype has at least ten counts. The chain carries TRBV20-1 and TRBJ2-1, with D possibly TRBD2 on 6 matching bases. Trimming took 3 bases from V and 8 from J, leaving 11 bases between them. The CDR3 runs 12 residues. Germline assignment: CDR1 DFQATT and CDR2 SNEGSKA (reference sequence). The CDR3: CSASLPGDEQFF. The CDR3 nucleotides are TGCAGTGCTAGTCTCCCGGGGGATGAGCAGTTCTTC.

The genes are TRBV7-8 and TRBJ2-7, with TRBD1 matching over 8 bases. Trimming at V came to 2 bases and at J to 5 bases, leaving 11 bases not matched to a gene. From germline, CDR1 is SGHVS and CDR2 FQNEAQ. This CDR3 spans 16 amino acids. The CDR3 nucleotides are TGTGCCAGCAGCTTAACTCTCGGGACAGGCGGGAACGAGCAGTACTTC. Its protein product is CASSLTLGTGGNEQYF. Full variable domain (rest looked up from reference TRBV7-8 and TRBJ2-7): GAGVSQSPRYKVAKRGQDVALRCDPISGHVSLFWYQQALGQGPEFLTYFQNEAQLDKSGLPSDRFFAERPEGSVSTLKIQRTQQEDSAVYLCASSLTLGTGGNEQYFGPGTRLTVT.

This chain links TRBV4-1 with TRBJ2-2; D may be TRBD2 (6 bases). Between the trimmed V and J ends, which lost 4 bases and 2 bases, there was a span of 17 bases. Germline V gene sequence: CDR1 MGHRA, CDR2 YSYEKL. The CDR3 totals 17 residues. The chain's CDR3 is CASSPDLGGINTGELFF. CDR3 coding DNA: TGCGCCAGCAGCCCGGATCTGGGCGGGATCAACACCGGGGAGCTGTTTTTT.

To note about this clonotype: This may come from a read error, since a much larger clone is one base off. The CDR3 ends on some other residue instead of the conserved phenylalanine or tryptophan, so this is likely a read error. The gene calls are TRBV28 and TRBJ1-1; D is perhaps TRBD1 (6 bases). Trimming cost V 6 bases and J 7 bases, with 12 bases left between them. Germline lookup yields CDR1 MDHEN and CDR2 SYDVKM. This CDR3 spans 12 amino acids. CDR3 DNA sequence: TGTGCCAGCAGGAGCCCGGACAGTGAAGCTTTCCTT. Translated: CASRSPDSEAFL.

The rearrangement uses TRBV6-1 and TRBJ1-2; D is perhaps TRBD1 (5 bases). Germline values: CDR1 MNHNS, CDR2 SASEGT. The CDR3 has 16 residues. With 7 bases removed from V and 2 bases from J, the gap between germline ends came to 20 bases. This CDR3 reads CASTVGRDSRNYGYTF. The CDR3 coding sequence is TGTGCCAGCACCGTAGGAAGAGACAGTCGAAACTATGGCTACACCTTC.

This clonotype was detected many times. The chain has TRBV12-3 or TRBV12-4 and TRBJ2-2; 7 bases align to TRBD1. V lost 7 bases to trimming and J lost 6 bases; unmatched junction nucleotides: 11. This CDR3 spans 15 amino acids. The CDR3 bases are TGTGCCAGCACCACGGACAGGCGAAGGGCCGGGGAGCTGTTTTTT. This translates into CASTTDRRRAGELFF.

Details on this clonotype: The missing conserved phenylalanine or tryptophan at the end of this CDR3 makes a read error likely. The chain combines TRBV24-1 with TRBJ2-1; 10 bases map to TRBD2. The CDR3 totals 20 residues. After removal of 4 bases from V and 1 base from J, the junction contained 15 bases not matched to a gene. Germline CDR1 is KGHDR and CDR2 is SFDVKD. CDR3 sequence: CATSDRLASGRGVSYNEQFS. The CDR3 nucleotides are TGTGCCACCAGTGACCGCCTTGCTAGCGGGAGAGGGGTTTCCTACAATGAGCAGTTCTCC.

This clonotype appeared a few times. The gene calls are TRBV20-1 and TRBJ2-2; 7 bases match TRBD1. The CDR3 spans 16 residues. The ends lost 3 bases at V and 1 base at J; junction bases unmatched: 8. Germline CDR1 reads DFQATT; CDR2 reads SNEGSKA (reference sequence). The CDR3: CSARVGQAWNTGELFF. CDR3 DNA sequence: TGCAGTGCTAGGGTCGGACAGGCCTGGAACACCGGGGAGCTGTTTTTT.

This clonotype was seen at least ten times. The chain employs TRBV7-2 and TRBJ2-7; 8 bases fit TRBD2. This CDR3 has 15 amino acids. In germline, CDR1 is SGHTA, CDR2 FQGNSA. J lost 2 bases, V lost 2 bases, and 5 bases had no gene match. CDR3 DNA sequence: TGTGCCAGCAGCTTACTGCGGGAGGCTACCTACGAGCAGTACTTC. Amino acids: CASSLLREATYEQYF.

The table lists this clonotype with a few counts. The chain joins TRBV6-1 to TRBJ1-2; TRBD1 is a possible D gene (5 bases). Germline CDR1 MNHNS, CDR2 SASEGT. The CDR3 is 15 residues long. V lost 6 bases, J lost 4 bases, and 18 bases lay in between. CDR3 amino acids: CASSTVGPTLYGYTF. DNA of the CDR3: TGTGCCAGCAGCACGGTGGGACCGACCCTCTATGGCTACACCTTC.

In its sample, this clonotype was seen many times. The chain employs TRBV6-5 and TRBJ2-3; D unresolved. V lost 2 bases to trimming and J lost 2 bases, with 8 bases between them. This CDR3 comprises 14 residues. Germline CDR1 is MNHEY and CDR2 is SVGAGI. CDR3 nucleotides: TGTGCCAGCAGTTACGTCGGAAACACAGATACGCAGTATTTT. Its translation is CASSYVGNTDTQYF.